The 18 T cell receptor beta chains given below trace back to one sample, sequenced in a study of cytomegalovirus exposure and HLA in healthy donors. The PCR had 60 Vbeta and 13 Jbeta primers. Sequenced by immunoSEQ multiplex PCR; TCRdb stores in-frame clones only, minus some. Among 170,000 or so clones listed, 75% to 90% were seen once. Specimen: PBMCs. Receptor source: a woman under 30 in good health and CMV-seronegative.

The chain links TRBV28 to TRBJ1-1, with a possible D match to TRBD1 (5 bases). The CDR3 has 13 amino acids. The germline V gene has CDR1 MDHEN and CDR2 SYDVKM. Trimming stripped 5 bases from V and 6 bases from J, with 13 bases between. The DNA of the CDR3 is TGTGCCAGCAGTGACAGCGGCGGGGCTGAAGCTTTCTTT. This codes for CASSDSGGAEAFF.

This chain links TRBV18 with TRBJ2-3, with 10 bases fitting TRBD1. With V trimmed by 5 bases and J by 4 bases, 6 bases remained unmatched. Germline values: CDR1 KGHSH, CDR2 LQKENI. The CDR3 runs to 15 residues. CDR3 sequence (DNA): TGTGCCAGCTCAGAGGGACAGGGGACTTCAGATACGCAGTATTTT. Protein product: CASSEGQGTSDTQYF.

The V call is TRBV6-1, the J call TRBJ2-7; 8 bases map to TRBD1. The CDR3 runs to 15 residues. V was pared by 4 bases and J by 0 bases, with 5 bases of the junction left unmatched. CDR1 is MNHNS and CDR2 is SASEGT in the germline V gene. The CDR3 loop reads CASSVGQGSSYEQYF. The CDR3 coding sequence is TGTGCCAGCAGTGTCGGACAGGGTAGCTCCTACGAGCAGTACTTC.

The chain uses TRBV6-5 and TRBJ1-2; the match to TRBD1 covers 8 bases. Germline V gives CDR1 MNHEY, CDR2 SVGAGI. With V trimmed by 5 bases and J by 7 bases, 6 bases remained unmatched. CDR3 size: 13 residues. This CDR3 is CASSIGTGGGYTF. The CDR3 DNA reads TGTGCCAGCAGTATAGGGACAGGTGGTGGCTACACCTTC.

In its sample, this clone was seen once. The rearrangement uses TRBV19 and TRBJ1-1, with a possible D match to TRBD1 (5 bases). In germline, CDR1 is LNHDA, CDR2 SQIVND (reference sequence). V lost 1 base to trimming and J lost 4 bases, with 13 bases between them. The CDR3 runs to 15 residues. This CDR3 is CASSIGARAATEAFF. The CDR3 bases are TGTGCCAGTAGTATAGGTGCCAGGGCGGCCACTGAAGCTTTCTTT.

The chain uses TRBV28 and TRBJ2-5; TRBD2 might be the D (5 bases). There are 16 residues in the CDR3. Germline V gives CDR1 MDHEN, CDR2 SYDVKM. V was shortened by 8 bases and J by 1 base, with 20 bases between the two germline ends. The CDR3 protein is CASYVDFQRFQETQYF. The DNA of the CDR3 is TGTGCCAGCTACGTAGATTTTCAGCGGTTCCAAGAGACCCAGTACTTC.

The chain carries TRBV5-1 and TRBJ1-1, with TRBD1 matching 8 bases. CDR1 is SGHRS, CDR2 YFSETQ, per germline. CDR3 length: 15 amino acids. J was trimmed by 5 bases and V by 4 bases; bases with no gene match: 10. The CDR3 here is CASSPPDRGVTEAFF. DNA for the CDR3: TGCGCCAGCAGCCCCCCCGACAGGGGTGTTACTGAAGCTTTCTTT. The full variable domain, rest sourced from reference TRBV5-1 and TRBJ1-1, is KAGVTQTPRYLIKTRGQQVTLSCSPISGHRSVSWYQQTPGQGLQFLFEYFSETQRNKGNFPGRFSGRQFSNSRSEMNVSTLELGDSALYLCASSPPDRGVTEAFFGQGTRLTVV.

J is TRBJ2-5 and V is TRBV13; 8 nucleotides line up with TRBD1. The CDR3 is 17 residues long. V lost 5 bases, J lost 4 bases, and 15 bases stayed unmatched. Looked up from germline, CDR1 is PRHDT and CDR2 is FYEKMQ (reference sequence). This CDR3 is CASSVLTGARGGETQYF. CDR3 DNA: TGTGCCAGCAGCGTCCTGACAGGGGCAAGAGGAGGAGAGACCCAGTACTTC.

The chain combines TRBV4-2 with TRBJ1-1, with D possibly matching TRBD1 (5 bases). Germline CDR1 is LGHNA and CDR2 is YNFKEQ. V lost 1 base to trimming and J lost 3 bases, with 12 bases between them. The CDR3 sequence is 15 residues long. CDR3 nucleotide sequence: TGTGCCAGCAGCCAAGTTGTAGGGGAGGACACTGAAGCTTTCTTT. Amino acids: CASSQVVGEDTEAFF.

J is TRBJ1-6 and V is TRBV6-1; D remains unclear. Germline V gene lookup returns CDR1 MNHNS and CDR2 SASEGT. The CDR3 length is 14 residues. Trimming left V 8 bases short and J 5 bases short, with 13 bases between. The CDR3 DNA reads as TGTGCCAGCGGCTCGTACGACAATAATTCACCCCTCCACTTT. Residues: CASGSYDNNSPLHF.

This clone has only a few counts. The rearrangement links TRBV4-2 to TRBJ2-7; 12 bases align to TRBD2. With 3 bases clipped from V and 6 bases from J, the junction kept 3 bases outside the gene matches. Germline values: CDR1 LGHNA, CDR2 YNFKEQ. CDR3 length: 14 residues. CDR3 amino acids: CASSQRLAGVEQYF. The CDR3 coding sequence is TGTGCCAGCAGCCAGAGACTAGCGGGAGTCGAGCAGTACTTC.

Remarks on this clone: A junction boundary mismatches the germline segment, possibly from a read error. The chain carries TRBV7-9 and TRBJ1-1; D remains unclear. Germline V gene data show CDR1 as SEHNR and CDR2 as FQNEAQ (reference sequence). CDR3 length equals 11 residues. The CDR3 DNA reads TGTTCCAGCAGCTTAGCCCCGTATGCTTTCTTT. This encodes CSSSLAPYAFF.

This chain connects TRBV18 to TRBJ2-5; 7 bases are a match to TRBD2. Trimming removed 3 bases from V and 3 bases from J; junction bases left unmatched: 7. The CDR3 consists of 15 residues. CDR1 is KGHSH, CDR2 LQKENI, per germline. The CDR3 reads CASSPGRGPEETQYF. In nucleotides, the CDR3 is TGTGCCAGCTCACCGGGGAGGGGCCCAGAAGAGACCCAGTACTTC.

The chain joins TRBV19 to TRBJ2-7; 7 bases are shared with TRBD1. In germline, CDR1 is LNHDA, CDR2 SQIVND (reference sequence). V trimming: 5 bases; J trimming: 3 bases; junction bases outside the gene matches: 7. The length of the CDR3 is 14 residues. The CDR3 DNA reads TGTGCCAGTAGTCCTCAAGGGGGCCACTACGAGCAGTACTTC. It specifies CASSPQGGHYEQYF. Full variable domain (remainder filled in from reference TRBV19 and TRBJ2-7): DGGITQSPKYLFRKEGQNVTLSCEQNLNHDAMYWYRQDPGQGLRLIYYSQIVNDFQKGDIAEGYSVSREKKESFPLTVTSAQKNPTAFYLCASSPQGGHYEQYFGPGTRLTVT.

A few counts support this clone. The gene calls are TRBV5-6 and TRBJ2-3; 12 bases line up with TRBD2. V was pared by 4 bases and J by 3 bases, with 6 bases of the junction left unmatched. Germline V gene data show CDR1 as SGHDT and CDR2 as YYEEEE. The CDR3 consists of 16 residues. The CDR3 here is CASSLSTSGRTDTQYF. The CDR3, as DNA: TGTGCCAGCAGCCTCTCCACTAGCGGGAGGACAGATACGCAGTATTTT.

CDR3 protein: CASSDLTSGEFF. The CDR3 DNA reads TGCGCCAGCAGTGACCTGACTAGCGGGGAGTTCTTC. J is TRBJ2-1 and V is TRBV10-1; 11 nucleotides agree with TRBD2. The CDR3 sequence is 12 residues long. V was pared by 3 bases and J by 14 bases, with 3 bases of the junction left unmatched. Germline V gene sequence: CDR1 WNHNN, CDR2 SYGVQD (reference sequence).

This sequence joins TRBV7-9 and TRBJ2-3; 11 bases match TRBD2. Per the germline V gene, CDR1 is SEHNR and CDR2 is FQNEAQ (reference sequence). V lost 3 bases, J lost 2 bases, and 10 bases stayed unmatched. CDR3 length: 18 residues. This CDR3 reads CASSLGLTSGGDTDTQYF. In DNA, the CDR3 is TGTGCCAGCAGCTTGGGCCTCACTAGCGGGGGCGACACAGATACGCAGTATTTT.

This chain connects TRBV9 to TRBJ2-2, with 13 bases matching TRBD2. The trim removed 3 bases at V and 6 bases at J, leaving 5 bases unmatched. The CDR3 contains 16 residues. CDR1 SGDLS and CDR2 YYNGEE come from the germline V gene. Here the CDR3 DNA reads TGTGCCAGCAGCGGGACTAGCGGGGGCGCTTCCGGGGAGCTGTTTTTT. It is translated as CASSGTSGGASGELFF.